This T cell receptor (beta chain) was recovered during a study of PD-1 blockade in classical Hodgkin lymphoma. Findings of the study overall: Underlying causes for the observed repertoire differences were not defined, possibly disease activity or prior therapy.

Time point in this sample: cycle 4 day 1 (C4D1), after five to seven weeks of nivolumab. Each patient's relapse followed autologous stem cell transplantation, and brentuximab vedotin exposure varied. Complete response, partial response or progressive disease constituted the best response categories observed. CDR1 SGHTA and CDR2 FQGNSA come from the germline V gene. The CDR3 loop spans 14 amino acids. V was shortened by 5 bases and J by 5 bases, with 13 bases between the two germline ends. Remarks on this clone: The antigen remains unidentified.

Clones were sequenced by immunoSEQ multiplex PCR, and TCRdb holds only the in-frame ones, with some missing. The table lists 43,000 or so clones, more than 70% of them singletons. The sample was peripheral blood mononuclear cells (PBMCs), taken before the fourth cycle of nivolumab. The origin of this receptor is a human donor with classical Hodgkin lymphoma. The rearrangement joins TRBV7-2 to TRBJ2-1; the D is unclear. The CDR3 nucleotides read TGTGCCAGCAGCGCCCGGGCCTCTAACAATGAGCAGTTCTTC. Translating it yields CASSARASNNEQFF.